The 5 T cell receptor beta chains presented below share a single source sample, sequenced in a study of blood T cells in healthy people across ages (dated by TCRdb to about 2015). Library method: 5' RACE. TCRdb lists the instrument as Illumina HiSeq 2500. The second PCR ran for roughly 7 to 12 cycles and used a J-beta primer mix along with a sample-barcoded 5' primer. TCRdb cleaned the public reads at Q25 with fastp, built clones with MiXCR and kept in-frame beta chains. Identical CDR3 protein sequences are pooled into one entry, listed with their most common genes and DNA. The sample table lists 900,000 to 950,000 distinct CDR3 sequences, 25% to 30% of them with a count of one. The ten largest account for roughly 10% of the sample. This same sample was also part of a study on T cells of mothers and their children.

Sequencing was done on a sample of blood. Source of these receptors: a middle-aged woman in good health.

The chain couples TRBV5-1 to TRBJ1-2; D is perhaps TRBD1 (6 bases). Germline assignment: CDR1 SGHRS and CDR2 YFSETQ. V shed 6 bases and J shed 4 bases, with 16 bases lying between them. The CDR3 is 14 amino acids. CDR3 residues: CASNREGQSYGYTF. The CDR3 DNA reads as TGCGCCAGCAACAGAGAAGGACAGAGCTATGGCTACACCTTC. The full variable domain, in which reference TRBV5-1 and TRBJ1-2 provide the parts outside the CDR3, is KAGVTQTPRYLIKTRGQQVTLSCSPISGHRSVSWYQQTPGQGLQFLFEYFSETQRNKGNFPGRFSGRQFSNSRSEMNVSTLELGDSALYLCASNREGQSYGYTFGSGTRLTVV.

The gene calls are TRBV5-1 and TRBJ2-1, with D perhaps TRBD1 or TRBD2 (5 bases each). The germline V gene has CDR1 SGHRS and CDR2 YFSETQ. This CDR3 region has 15 residues. V was shortened by 7 bases and J by 9 bases, with 23 bases between the two germline ends. CDR3 nucleotides: TGCGCCAGCCGCCCCGGGGCACAGTCGGTGGGTGAGCAGTTCTTC. Protein sequence: CASRPGAQSVGEQFF.

The chain links TRBV15 to TRBJ2-3; TRBD2 might be the D (7 bases). Trimming stripped 1 base from V and 6 bases from J, with 14 bases between. Germline assignment: CDR1 LNHNV and CDR2 YYDKDF (reference sequence). The CDR3 is 15 amino acids. The CDR3 bases are TGTGCCACCAGCAGAGGACGGGGGGCGGGTGATACGCAGTATTTT. This codes for CATSRGRGAGDTQYF.

About this clonotype itself: A clone one base away is much larger, so this may be a read error. The chain uses TRBV20-1 and TRBJ1-5, with TRBD1 identical over 7 bases. Germline V gives CDR1 DFQATT, CDR2 SNEGSKA (reference sequence). This CDR3 comprises 15 residues. CDR3 loop: CSVRDLGAGGQPQHF. As DNA, the CDR3 is TGCAGTGTTAGAGATCTTGGGGCAGGGGGACAGCCCCAGCATTTT.

The chain has TRBV5-1 and TRBJ2-1, with TRBD2 matching over 15 bases. V lost 2 bases and J lost 9; bases outside the gene matches: 6. Germline CDR1 reads SGHRS; CDR2 reads YFSETQ. The CDR3 covers 16 residues. CDR3 amino acids: CASSFWTSGGAGEQFF. Written as DNA, the CDR3 is TGCGCCAGCAGCTTTTGGACTAGCGGGGGGGCCGGTGAGCAGTTCTTC.